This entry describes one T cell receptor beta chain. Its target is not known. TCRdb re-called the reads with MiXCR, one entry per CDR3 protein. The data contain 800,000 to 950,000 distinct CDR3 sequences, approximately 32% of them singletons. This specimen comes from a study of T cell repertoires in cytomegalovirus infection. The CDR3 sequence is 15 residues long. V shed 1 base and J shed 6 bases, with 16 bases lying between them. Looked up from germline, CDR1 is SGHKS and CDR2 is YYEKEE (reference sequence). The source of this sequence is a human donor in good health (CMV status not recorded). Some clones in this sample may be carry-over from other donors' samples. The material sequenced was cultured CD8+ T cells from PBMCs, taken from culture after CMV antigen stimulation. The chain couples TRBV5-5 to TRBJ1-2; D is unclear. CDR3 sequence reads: CASSLILGGRHGYTF. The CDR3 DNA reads TGTGCCAGCAGCTTGATATTAGGTGGGCGCCATGGCTACACCTTC.